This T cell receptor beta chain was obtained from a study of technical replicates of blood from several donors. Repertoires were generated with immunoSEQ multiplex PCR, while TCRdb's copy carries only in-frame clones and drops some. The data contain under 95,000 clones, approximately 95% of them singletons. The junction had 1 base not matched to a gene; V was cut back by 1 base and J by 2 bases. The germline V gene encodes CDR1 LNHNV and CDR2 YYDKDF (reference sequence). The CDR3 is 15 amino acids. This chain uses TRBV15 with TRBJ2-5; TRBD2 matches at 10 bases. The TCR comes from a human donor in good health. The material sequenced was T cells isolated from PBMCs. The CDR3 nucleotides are TGTGCCACCAGCAGAGGACTAGCGGGTCAAGAGACCCAGTACTTC. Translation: CATSRGLAGQETQYF. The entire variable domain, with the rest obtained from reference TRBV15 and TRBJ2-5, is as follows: DAMVIQNPRYQVTQFGKPVTLSCSQTLNHNVMYWYQQKSSQAPKLLFHYYDKDFNNEADTPDNFQSRRPNTSFCFLDIRSPGLGDTAMYLCATSRGLAGQETQYFGPGTRLLVL.